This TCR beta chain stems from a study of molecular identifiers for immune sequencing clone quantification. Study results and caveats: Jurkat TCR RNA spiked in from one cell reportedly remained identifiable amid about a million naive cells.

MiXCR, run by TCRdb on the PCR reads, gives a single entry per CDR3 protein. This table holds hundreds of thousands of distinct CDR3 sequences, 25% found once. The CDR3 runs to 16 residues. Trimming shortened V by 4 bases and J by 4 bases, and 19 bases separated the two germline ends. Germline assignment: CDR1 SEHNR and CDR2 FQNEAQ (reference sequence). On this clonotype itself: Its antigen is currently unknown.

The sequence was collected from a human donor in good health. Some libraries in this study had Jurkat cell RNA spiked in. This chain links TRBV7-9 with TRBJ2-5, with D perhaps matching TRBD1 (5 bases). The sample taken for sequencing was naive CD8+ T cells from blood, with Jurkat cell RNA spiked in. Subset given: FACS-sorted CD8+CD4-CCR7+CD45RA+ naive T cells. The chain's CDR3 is CASSSQYQGVSETQYF. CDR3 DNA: TGTGCCAGCAGCTCTCAATATCAGGGTGTCTCAGAGACCCAGTACTTC.